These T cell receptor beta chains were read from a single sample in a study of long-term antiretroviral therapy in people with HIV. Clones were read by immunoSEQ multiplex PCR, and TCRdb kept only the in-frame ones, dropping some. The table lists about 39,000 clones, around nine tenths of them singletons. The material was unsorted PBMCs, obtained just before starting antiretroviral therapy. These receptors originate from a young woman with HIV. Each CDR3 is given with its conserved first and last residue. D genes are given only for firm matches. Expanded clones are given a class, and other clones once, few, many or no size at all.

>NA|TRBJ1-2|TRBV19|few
CASLAARSYTF
TGTGCCAGTCTCGCCGCTCGTAGCTACACCTTC
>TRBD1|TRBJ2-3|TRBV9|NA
CASSHGTDTDTQYF
TGTGCCAGCAGCCACGGGACAGACACAGATACGCAGTATTTT
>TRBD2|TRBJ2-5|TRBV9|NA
CASSPHPGTSGGQETQYF
TGTGCCAGCAGCCCTCACCCCGGGACTAGCGGAGGCCAAGAGACCCAGTACTTC
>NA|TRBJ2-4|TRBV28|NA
CASSPPGSGKNIQYF
TGTGCCAGCAGTCCCCCAGGATCTGGCAAAAACATTCAGTACTTC
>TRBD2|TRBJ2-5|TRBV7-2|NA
CASSYPARATSGSLETQYF
TGTGCCAGCAGCTATCCCGCCCGCGCGACTAGCGGGAGTCTTGAGACCCAGTACTTC
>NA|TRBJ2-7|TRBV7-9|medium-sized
CASSPSGSVYEQYF
TGTGCCAGCAGCCCTTCGGGTAGCGTCTACGAGCAGTACTTC
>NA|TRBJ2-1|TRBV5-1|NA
CASSPSGGLSGEQFF
TGCGCCAGCAGCCCAAGCGGAGGATTATCAGGAGAGCAGTTCTTC
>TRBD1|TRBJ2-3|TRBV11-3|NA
CASSLRDRGPDTQYF
TGTGCCAGCAGCCTGCGGGACAGGGGACCAGATACGCAGTATTTT
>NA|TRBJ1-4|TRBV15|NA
CATSRGSANEKLFF
TGTGCCACCAGCAGGGGCTCAGCTAATGAAAAACTGTTTTTT
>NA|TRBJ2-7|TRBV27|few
CASMGGSGNRVYEQYF
TGTGCCAGCATGGGGGGCTCGGGGAATCGGGTATACGAGCAGTACTTC
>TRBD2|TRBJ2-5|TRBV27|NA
CASSYSSGRGETQYF
TGTGCCAGCAGCTACTCTAGCGGGAGAGGGGAGACCCAGTACTTC
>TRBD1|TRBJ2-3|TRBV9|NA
CASSVEGQGRDTQYF
TGTGCCAGCAGCGTAGAAGGACAGGGTCGAGATACGCAGTATTTT
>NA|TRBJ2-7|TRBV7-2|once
CASSLMGQTPTYEQYF
TGTGCCAGCAGCTTAATGGGGCAGACTCCCACCTACGAGCAGTACTTC
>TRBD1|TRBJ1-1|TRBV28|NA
CASSLRTGDEAFF
TGTGCCAGCAGTCTCCGGACAGGGGATGAAGCTTTCTTT
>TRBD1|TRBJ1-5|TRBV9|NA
CASSPRTGKENNQPQHF
TGTGCCAGCAGCCCCCGGACAGGGAAGGAGAACAATCAGCCCCAGCATTTT
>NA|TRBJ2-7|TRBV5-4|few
CASSLSRGVGDYEQYF
TGTGCCAGCAGCTTATCGCGGGGAGTTGGGGATTACGAGCAGTACTTC
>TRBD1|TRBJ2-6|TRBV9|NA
CASSVGTGYSGANVLTF
TGTGCCAGCAGCGTAGGGACAGGATACTCTGGGGCCAACGTCCTGACTTTC
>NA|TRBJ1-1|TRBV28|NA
CASSKIWSTEAFF
TGTGCCAGCAGCAAAATCTGGAGCACTGAAGCTTTCTTT
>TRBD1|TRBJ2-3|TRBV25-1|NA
CASSDTGTGRGTQYF
TGTGCCAGCAGTGACACCGGGACAGGGCGTGGTACGCAGTATTTT
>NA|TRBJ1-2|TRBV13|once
CASSLEGNYGYTF
TGTGCCAGCAGCTTAGAGGGGAACTATGGCTACACCTTC
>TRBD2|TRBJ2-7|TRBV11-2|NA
CASSLYVSRLAVSYEQYF
TGTGCCAGCAGCTTATACGTCTCCAGACTAGCGGTTTCCTACGAGCAGTACTTC
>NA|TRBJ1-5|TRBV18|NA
CASSPLAGNSNQPQHF
TGTGCCAGCTCACCTTTGGCAGGGAATAGCAATCAGCCCCAGCATTTT
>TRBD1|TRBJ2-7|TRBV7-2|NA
CASSLAGQGFYEQYF
TGTGCCAGCAGCTTAGCAGGACAGGGATTCTACGAGCAGTACTTC
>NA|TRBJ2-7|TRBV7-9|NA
CASSLTGNYHEQYF
TGTGCCAGCAGCTTAACAGGGAACTACCACGAGCAGTACTTC
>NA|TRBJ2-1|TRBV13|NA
CASSLGRISAYNEQFF
TGTGCCAGCAGCTTAGGCCGTATTAGCGCTTACAATGAGCAGTTCTTC
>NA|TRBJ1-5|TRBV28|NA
CASKGFQVGNQPQHF
TGTGCCAGCAAGGGGTTCCAGGTGGGCAATCAGCCCCAGCATTTT
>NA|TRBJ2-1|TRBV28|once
CASSRDGYNEQFF
TGTGCCAGCAGTAGGGACGGGTACAATGAGCAGTTCTTC
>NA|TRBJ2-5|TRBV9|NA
CASSVDRERETQYF
TGTGCCAGCAGCGTAGACAGGGAGCGGGAGACCCAGTACTTC
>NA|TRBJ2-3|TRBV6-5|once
CASSGQGLSDTQYF
TGTGCCAGCAGCGGGCAGGGATTGTCAGATACGCAGTATTTT
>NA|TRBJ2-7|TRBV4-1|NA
CASSLGTSSYEQYF
TGCGCCAGCAGCCTCGGGACGTCCAGCTACGAGCAGTACTTC
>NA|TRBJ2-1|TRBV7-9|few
CASSLPGGAEAYNEQFF
TGTGCCAGCAGCTTACCCGGCGGGGCAGAGGCCTACAATGAGCAGTTCTTC
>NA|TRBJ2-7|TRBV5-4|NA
CASSLGTTQEQYF
TGTGCCAGCAGCTTGGGGACAACTCAGGAGCAGTACTTC
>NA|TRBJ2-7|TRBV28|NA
CASSWVGLESASYEQYF
TGTGCCAGCAGTTGGGTGGGCTTGGAGTCAGCCTCCTACGAGCAGTACTTC
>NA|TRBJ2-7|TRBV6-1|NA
CASSHGRLVYEQYF
TGTGCCAGCAGCCATGGACGGCTAGTCTACGAGCAGTACTTC
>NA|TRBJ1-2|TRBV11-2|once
CASSLDRIGYTF
TGTGCCAGCAGCTTAGATAGGATTGGCTACACCTTC
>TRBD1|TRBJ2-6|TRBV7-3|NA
CASSLGGTGFTSGANVLTF
TGTGCCAGCAGCTTAGGGGGGACAGGGTTTACCTCTGGGGCCAACGTCCTGACTTTC
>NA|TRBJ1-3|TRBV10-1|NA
CASSDGTPGSGNTIYF
TGCGCCAGCAGTGACGGGACGCCGGGCTCTGGAAACACCATATATTTT
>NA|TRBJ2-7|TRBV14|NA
CASSPHFDRPAYEQYF
TGTGCCAGCAGCCCCCATTTCGACAGGCCAGCCTACGAGCAGTACTTC
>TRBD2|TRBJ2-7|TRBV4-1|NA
CASSQALAVSYEQYF
TGCGCCAGCAGCCAAGCCCTAGCGGTCTCCTACGAGCAGTACTTC
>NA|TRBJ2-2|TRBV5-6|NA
CASSFYAGELFF
TGTGCCAGCAGCTTTTACGCCGGGGAGCTGTTTTTT